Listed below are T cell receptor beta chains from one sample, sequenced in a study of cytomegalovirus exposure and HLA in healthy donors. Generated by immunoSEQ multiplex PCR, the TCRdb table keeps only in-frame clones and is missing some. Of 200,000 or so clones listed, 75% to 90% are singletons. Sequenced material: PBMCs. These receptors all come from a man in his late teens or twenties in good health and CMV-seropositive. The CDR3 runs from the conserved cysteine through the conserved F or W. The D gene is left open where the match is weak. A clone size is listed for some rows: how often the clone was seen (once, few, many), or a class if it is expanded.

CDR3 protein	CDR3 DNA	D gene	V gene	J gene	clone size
CASSQGPRDRGTHEQYF	TGTGCCAGCAGCCAAGGACCCCGGGACAGGGGCACCCACGAGCAGTACTTC	TRBD1	TRBV4-2	TRBJ2-7	.
CASSPGPTGVHEQYF	TGTGCCAGCAGCCCAGGCCCAACAGGGGTCCACGAGCAGTACTTC	TRBD1	TRBV7-2	TRBJ2-7	.
CASSDPGLAGEAYNEQFF	TGTGCCAGCAGTGACCCGGGACTAGCGGGGGAAGCCTACAATGAGCAGTTCTTC	TRBD2	TRBV2	TRBJ2-1	.
CASSPGGEAFF	TGTGCCAGCTCACCGGGGGGGGAAGCTTTCTTT	.	TRBV18	TRBJ1-1	.
CASKKPGTKPEKLFF	TGTGCCAGCAAAAAACCCGGGACAAAGCCTGAAAAACTGTTTTTT	.	TRBV11-2	TRBJ1-4	.
CASTGLAGDEQYF	TGTGCCAGCACTGGACTAGCGGGAGACGAGCAGTACTTC	TRBD2	TRBV19	TRBJ2-7	.
CAITFGGVSGMDTQYF	TGTGCCATCACCTTCGGCGGGGTCTCAGGGATGGATACGCAGTATTTT	.	TRBV10-3	TRBJ2-3	.
CASSVGTPGGETQYF	TGTGCCAGCAGCGTAGGGACCCCCGGGGGGGAGACCCAGTACTTC	TRBD2	TRBV9	TRBJ2-5	.
CASTLPGTGNEKLFF	TGTGCCAGCACCTTGCCCGGGACAGGCAATGAAAAACTGTTTTTT	TRBD1	TRBV19	TRBJ1-4	.
CASSWGLAGQETQYF	TGTGCCAGCAGCTGGGGACTAGCGGGTCAAGAGACCCAGTACTTC	TRBD2	TRBV9	TRBJ2-5	.
CASSAQGGTEAFF	TGTGCCAGCAGCGCCCAGGGGGGCACTGAAGCTTTCTTT	TRBD1	TRBV9	TRBJ1-1	.
CASSLRDNAYEQYF	TGCGCCAGCAGCCTCCGGGACAATGCCTACGAGCAGTACTTC	.	TRBV4-1	TRBJ2-7	.
CASSLEGQRVQETQYF	TGTGCCAGCAGCTTAGAGGGACAGCGGGTCCAAGAGACCCAGTACTTC	.	TRBV11-1	TRBJ2-5	.
CASSAIGGSGANVLTF	TGTGCCAGCAGCGCCATCGGGGGCTCTGGGGCCAACGTCCTGACTTTC	.	TRBV7-9	TRBJ2-6	.
CASSSGLPTDTQYF	TGTGCCAGCAGTTCAGGGTTGCCCACAGATACGCAGTATTTT	.	TRBV7-2	TRBJ2-3	.
CASSPSAGGNYEQYF	TGTGCCAGCAGCCCATCGGCTGGGGGGAACTACGAGCAGTACTTC	.	TRBV27	TRBJ2-7	.
CASTPGGGNQPQHF	TGTGCCAGCACCCCCGGGGGTGGTAATCAGCCCCAGCATTTT	.	TRBV28	TRBJ1-5	.
CAISARTSGLSTDTQYF	TGTGCCATCAGTGCAAGGACTAGCGGGCTCAGCACAGATACGCAGTATTTT	TRBD2	TRBV10-3	TRBJ2-3	.
CASSWGTGVSYEQYF	TGTGCCAGCAGTTGGGGGACAGGGGTTTCCTACGAGCAGTACTTC	TRBD1	TRBV6-5	TRBJ2-7	.
CSVVPGASNTGELFF	TGCAGCGTTGTACCAGGGGCCTCGAACACCGGGGAGCTGTTTTTT	.	TRBV29-1	TRBJ2-2	.
CASSPSEDYGYTF	TGTGCCAGCAGCCCCTCAGAGGACTATGGCTACACCTTC	.	TRBV14	TRBJ1-2	.
CASSVASGSEQYF	TGTGCCAGCAGCGTAGCATCAGGGTCCGAGCAGTACTTC	.	TRBV9	TRBJ2-7	.
CASSDGGNTQYF	TGTGCCAGCAGTGACGGGGGAAATACGCAGTATTTT	.	TRBV2	TRBJ2-3	.
CASSNTGTSTDTQYF	TGTGCCAGCAGCAACACAGGTACTAGCACAGATACGCAGTATTTT	.	TRBV7-9	TRBJ2-3	.
CASSIDRYGYTF	TGTGCCAGTAGTATAGATCGCTATGGCTACACCTTC	.	TRBV19	TRBJ1-2	.
CASRETGANTEAFF	TGTGCCAGCAGGGAGACAGGGGCAAACACTGAAGCTTTCTTT	TRBD1	TRBV6-5	TRBJ1-1	few
CAWLAGRSYNEQFF	TGTGCCTGGCTAGCGGGCCGCTCCTACAATGAGCAGTTCTTC	TRBD2	TRBV30	TRBJ2-1	.
CASSSPGQGDYEQYF	TGTGCCAGCAGCTCACCGGGACAGGGGGACTACGAGCAGTACTTC	TRBD1	TRBV7-6	TRBJ2-7	.